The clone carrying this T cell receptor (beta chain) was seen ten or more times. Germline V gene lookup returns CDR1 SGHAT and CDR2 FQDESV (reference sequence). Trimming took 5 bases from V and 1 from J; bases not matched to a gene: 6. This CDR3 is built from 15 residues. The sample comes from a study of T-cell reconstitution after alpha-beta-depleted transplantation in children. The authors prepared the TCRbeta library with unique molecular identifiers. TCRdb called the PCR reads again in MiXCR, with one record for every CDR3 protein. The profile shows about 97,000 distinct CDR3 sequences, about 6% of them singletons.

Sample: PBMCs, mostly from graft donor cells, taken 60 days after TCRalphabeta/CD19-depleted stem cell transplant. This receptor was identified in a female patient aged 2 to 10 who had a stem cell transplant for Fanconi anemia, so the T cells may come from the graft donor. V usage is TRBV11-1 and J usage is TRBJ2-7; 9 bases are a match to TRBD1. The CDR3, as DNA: TGTGCCAGCAGCCATCGGACAGGGGTGTCCTACGAGCAGTACTTC. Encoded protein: CASSHRTGVSYEQYF.